This TCR beta chain was captured in a study of response to subunit inactivated influenza vaccine (dated by TCRdb to 2016 to 2019). About the study as a whole: Deep quantitative T cell receptor repertoire profiling was used in the study to track responses to a trivalent subunit inactivated influenza vaccine. What the study reported, not specific to this receptor: It was suggested by the authors that each seasonal influenza vaccination may recruit only a limited number of new T cells.

In its sample, this clonotype was seen many times. This receptor's antigen is unknown. The input lacks base qualities; no much larger clone sits a single base away. The library was produced with RT-PCR. TCRdb lists the instrument as Illumina HiSeq 2500. The public reads were run again by TCRdb, first through fastp at Q25 and then through MiXCR, and only productive beta chains were kept. Rows are unified per CDR3 protein, each entry keeping the most common DNA and genes. Recorded for this sample are 490,000 or so distinct CDR3 sequences; 7.6% of them occurred a single time. In total, the top ten clones hold roughly 13% of the sample. The CDR3 measures 15 amino acids from cysteine to phenylalanine. Kept here is only the CDR3 DNA, which spans 45 bases and is read in frame from base 1. CDR1 and CDR2 were assigned from the germline V gene as ENHRY and SYGVKD. The V and J ends are trimmed by 4 bases and 7 bases, leaving 18 bases between them.

The material was PBMCs from blood, obtained 23 to 25 months after vaccination. The rearrangement combines TRBV10-3 with TRBJ2-3, with a weak D call of TRBD2 (6 bases match). The sequence derives from a man between 50 and 75 years old who received an inactivated influenza vaccine. Donor details come from another sample of the same person, matched by shared clones. CDR3 reads: CAISGLEQGGYTQYF. The sequence in DNA is TGTGCCATCAGTGGACTAGAGCAAGGCGGGTATACGCAGTATTTT.